The 20 T cell receptor beta chains below were found in one sample sequenced in a study of shared clonotypes between healthy human individuals. Clones were read by immunoSEQ multiplex PCR, and TCRdb kept only the in-frame ones, dropping some. Here the sample spans some 1.5 million clones, 96% being singletons. Material: naive CD4+ T cells sorted from blood. The subset here: CD45RA+ positively selected. Receptors were obtained from a man aged 25-40 years in good health.

J is TRBJ1-5 and V is TRBV18; 11 nucleotides agree with TRBD1. Losses at the gene ends were 1 base for V and 4 bases for J; bases not matched to a gene: 0. CDR3 size: 15 residues. Looked up from germline, CDR1 is KGHSH and CDR2 is LQKENI. The CDR3 sequence: CASSPRDRGNQPQHF. CDR3 bases: TGTGCCAGCTCACCACGGGACAGGGGGAATCAGCCCCAGCATTTT.

The genes are TRBV10-3 and TRBJ1-4, with D hard to call. This CDR3 has 17 residues. CDR1 is ENHRY and CDR2 is SYGVKD in the germline V gene. Trimming cost V 2 bases and J 0 bases, with 13 bases left between them. CDR3 nucleotides: TGTGCCATCAGTGAGGGAAGAAGGTTTACAACTAATGAAAAACTGTTTTTT. Residues: CAISEGRRFTTNEKLFF.

V gene TRBV28 combines with J gene TRBJ1-4, with TRBD1 as a possible D gene (6 bases). Deletions cut 5 bases from V and 0 bases from J, with 10 bases between. Germline V lookup: CDR1 MDHEN, CDR2 SYDVKM. This CDR3 is built from 15 residues. In DNA, the CDR3 is TGTGCCAGCAGTGAACAGGGCGCAACTAATGAAAAACTGTTTTTT. This translates into CASSEQGATNEKLFF. The full variable domain, rest sourced from reference TRBV28 and TRBJ1-4, is DVKVTQSSRYLVKRTGEKVFLECVQDMDHENMFWYRQDPGLGLRLIYFSYDVKMKEKGDIPEGYSVSREKKERFSLILESASTNQTSMYLCASSEQGATNEKLFFGSGTQLSVL.

This clone was seen only a few times. The V call is TRBV2, the J call TRBJ2-5, with D possibly called TRBD1 or TRBD2 (5 bases each). The germline gives CDR1 SNHLY, CDR2 FYNNEI. This CDR3 has 15 residues. V was pared by 1 base and J by 5 bases, with 14 bases between. The CDR3 reads CASSEDPGTVETQYF. For the CDR3, the DNA is TGTGCCAGCAGTGAAGACCCAGGGACGGTGGAGACCCAGTACTTC.

With regard to this clone: Possible read error: a much larger clone is one base away. The rearrangement joins TRBV7-2 to TRBJ2-7; TRBD2 agrees at 12 bases. Trimming removed 5 bases from V and 6 bases from J; junction bases left unmatched: 8. Per the germline V gene, CDR1 is SGHTA and CDR2 is FQGNSA. The CDR3 spans 15 residues. The CDR3 nucleotides read TGTGCCAGCAGCCTCCTAGCGGGAGGGCCGGGCGAGCAGTACTTC. It encodes CASSLLAGGPGEQYF.

The rearrangement joins TRBV7-5 to TRBJ2-3; TRBD2 is the table's D call and was not checked against the DNA. TRBV7-5 is a documented pseudogene. The CDR3 extends over 16 amino acids. The CDR3 coding sequence is TGTGCCAGAAGCTTAGCGACTAGCGGGAATACAGATACGCAGTATTTT. Translating gives CARSLATSGNTDTQYF.

The chain links TRBV5-4 to TRBJ2-7; 9 bases are shared with TRBD1. The germline CDR1 and CDR2 sequences are SGHNT and YYREEE (reference sequence). This CDR3 has 17 amino acids. The V gene end was trimmed by 4 bases and the J gene end by 1 base; junction bases not matched to a gene: 12. This CDR3 is CASSLPPLGQGSYEQYF. In DNA, the CDR3 is TGTGCCAGCAGCCTCCCCCCGCTGGGACAGGGATCCTACGAGCAGTACTTC.

This clone was picked up one time. The genes are TRBV10-1 and TRBJ2-1; TRBD2 agrees at 7 bases. V dropped 6 bases and J dropped 4; count of bases not matched to a gene: 15. CDR3 size: 17 residues. Germline V gives CDR1 WNHNN, CDR2 SYGVQD (reference sequence). The chain's CDR3 is CASSRRHGLGEYNEQFF. The CDR3 DNA follows: TGCGCCAGCAGCCGGAGACACGGACTAGGAGAATACAATGAGCAGTTCTTC.

V gene TRBV5-4 combines with J gene TRBJ2-3, with 9 bases identical to TRBD2. The germline gives CDR1 SGHNT, CDR2 YYREEE (reference sequence). CDR3 length: 16 amino acids. Trimming cost V 0 bases and J 10 bases; bases outside gene matches: 12. The CDR3 nucleotides are TGTGCCAGCAGCTTGGAGGGCGGGAGGGCTAATGAGGCGCAGTATTTT. It yields the protein CASSLEGGRANEAQYF.

The rearrangement links TRBV18 to TRBJ2-1, with D perhaps matching TRBD2 (5 bases). The germline V gene encodes CDR1 KGHSH and CDR2 LQKENI. With 1 base removed from V and 6 bases from J, the gap between germline ends came to 13 bases. This CDR3 is 15 amino acids long. CDR3 protein: CASSPREGVGNEQFF. CDR3 bases: TGTGCCAGCTCACCACGTGAGGGTGTGGGCAATGAGCAGTTCTTC.

The chain joins TRBV29-1 to TRBJ2-2; 7 nucleotides agree with TRBD2. CDR3 length: 14 amino acids. Trimming at V came to 2 bases and at J to 2 bases, leaving 2 bases not matched to a gene. Germline lookup yields CDR1 SQVTM and CDR2 ANQGSEA. The CDR3 nucleotides are TGCAGCGTTGAAAGGGGACTAAACACCGGGGAGCTGTTTTTT. This sequence encodes CSVERGLNTGELFF.

The rearrangement joins TRBV2 to TRBJ2-2; a weak D match, TRBD2 (6 bases). V was pared by 8 bases and J by 5 bases, with 9 bases between. Germline V gene lookup returns CDR1 SNHLY and CDR2 FYNNEI. The CDR3 consists of 12 residues. Here the CDR3 DNA reads TGTGCCAGCGGGGGGTATACCGGGGAGCTGTTTTTT. This sequence encodes CASGGYTGELFF.

The rearrangement joins TRBV5-1 to TRBJ1-3, with D maybe TRBD1 (5 bases). The germline gives CDR1 SGHRS, CDR2 YFSETQ. There are 14 residues in the CDR3. V was cut by 3 bases and J by 4 bases, with 11 bases left in between. The CDR3: CASSSVGDGNTIYF. CDR3 nucleotides: TGCGCCAGCAGCTCCGTGGGGGACGGAAACACCATATATTTT.

The CDR3 nucleotides read TGTGCCTCTCTTGCGGGAACCGGGGAGCTGTTTTTT. Translated: CASLAGTGELFF. The chain is built from TRBV5-4 and TRBJ2-2; maybe TRBD2 (6 bases). V lost 10 bases and J lost 5, with 12 bases in between. In germline, CDR1 is SGHNT, CDR2 YYREEE (reference sequence). There are 12 residues in the CDR3.

This sequence joins TRBV18 and TRBJ1-3, with D perhaps matching TRBD1 (5 bases). Trimming cost V 3 bases and J 2 bases, with 17 bases left between them. This CDR3 is 17 amino acids long. Germline CDR1 reads KGHSH; CDR2 reads LQKENI. The CDR3 region has the DNA TGTGCCAGCTCACCGCTTCCGCAGGGAGGCACTGGAAACACCATATATTTT. Its translation is CASSPLPQGGTGNTIYF.

V is TRBV9 and J is TRBJ2-3; D is undetermined. Germline-derived CDR1 and CDR2 are SGDLS and YYNGEE. The CDR3 runs to 13 residues. Trimming cost V 2 bases and J 2 bases, with 6 bases left between them. CDR3 nucleotide sequence: TGTGCCAGCAGCGTGGAGAACACAGATACGCAGTATTTT. Its translation: CASSVENTDTQYF.

In nucleotides, the CDR3 is TGCGCCAGCAGCTTGTCGGTCCCAATGACGGGGGTAGCGTACGAGCAGTACTTC. Its translation: CASSLSVPMTGVAYEQYF. V gene TRBV5-1 combines with J gene TRBJ2-7; D may be TRBD2 (6 bases). The CDR3 extends over 18 amino acids. V dropped 1 base and J dropped 4 bases, with 24 bases sitting between them. Germline V gene data show CDR1 as SGHRS and CDR2 as YFSETQ.

The count of this clone is one. The sample has other DNA sequences that encode this CDR3 too. The chain has TRBV10-3 and TRBJ1-3; unclear D gene. Per germline, CDR1 ENHRY and CDR2 SYGVKD. This CDR3 region has 12 residues. Trimming left V 3 bases short and J 3 bases short, with 3 bases between. The CDR3 here is CAISDLGNTIYF. The CDR3 DNA sequence: TGTGCCATCAGTGACCTTGGAAACACCATATATTTT.

The gene calls are TRBV18 and TRBJ1-1, with 7 positions matching TRBD1. V lost 3 bases to trimming and J lost 10 bases; unmatched junction nucleotides: 23. The CDR3 has 18 amino acids. Germline V lookup: CDR1 KGHSH, CDR2 LQKENI. The CDR3 protein is CASSPIVQGRGDTAGAFF. For the CDR3, the DNA is TGTGCCAGCTCACCGATAGTACAGGGGCGAGGGGACACTGCAGGAGCTTTCTTT.

This sequence joins TRBV28 and TRBJ2-1; D might be TRBD2 (6 bases). The CDR3 is 13 residues long. V dropped 6 bases and J dropped 6 bases, with 12 bases sitting between them. Per germline, CDR1 MDHEN and CDR2 SYDVKM. CDR3 DNA sequence: TGTGCCAGCAGGGGAATCGGGAGCAATGAGCAGTTCTTC. Amino acids: CASRGIGSNEQFF.